A selection of T cell receptor beta chains follows, all from one sample in a study of control samples from healthy donors and cancer patients. Profiling relied on immunoSEQ multiplex PCR, and the TCRdb table lists in-frame clones only, not all of them. The sample includes 150,000 to 200,000 clones, roughly 91% seen only once; the top ten take approximately 1.5%. Material for sequencing was blood. These receptors were obtained from a woman in her twenties or thirties in good health. The CDR3 runs from the conserved cysteine through the conserved F or W. Fields, in order: J gene, D gene, CDR3 length, V gene, clone size, CDR3 protein, CDR3 DNA. The D gene is left open where the match is weak. Size values are once, few and many counts, or a class for expanded clones, and some rows have none.

TRBJ1-2	TRBD1	16	TRBV28	NA	CASRGAGTGAFYGYTF	TGTGCCAGCAGGGGAGCCGGGACAGGGGCGTTCTATGGCTACACCTTC
TRBJ2-7	NA	15	TRBV30	NA	CAWSGGAGGAYEQYF	TGTGCCTGGAGTGGCGGGGCAGGGGGGGCCTACGAGCAGTACTTC
TRBJ2-7	TRBD2	15	TRBV6-6	once	CASSNPGLGLNEQYF	TGTGCCAGCAGTAATCCGGGACTAGGCTTAAACGAGCAGTACTTC
TRBJ2-1	NA	15	TRBV5-6	NA	CASSLVLVPYNEQFF	TGTGCCAGCAGCTTGGTACTAGTACCCTACAATGAGCAGTTCTTC
TRBJ2-7	TRBD2	14	TRBV28	NA	CASKSGSASYEQYF	TGTGCCAGCAAAAGCGGGAGCGCCTCCTACGAGCAGTACTTC
TRBJ2-7	NA	12	TRBV19	NA	CASSISDYEQYF	TGTGCCAGTAGTATAAGCGACTACGAGCAGTACTTC
TRBJ1-1	NA	14	TRBV6-5	NA	CASISGTSNTEAFF	TGTGCCAGCATCTCCGGGACTTCGAACACTGAAGCTTTCTTT
TRBJ2-7	TRBD2	13	TRBV7-2	NA	CASSFGGSYEQYF	TGTGCCAGCAGCTTCGGGGGGTCCTACGAGCAGTACTTC
TRBJ1-5	NA	15	TRBV23-1	NA	CASSPGTPSNQPQHF	TGCGCCAGCAGTCCCGGGACCCCTAGCAATCAGCCCCAGCATTTT
TRBJ2-5	NA	13	TRBV29-1	NA	CSVDSANQETQYF	TGCAGCGTTGATTCAGCGAACCAAGAGACCCAGTACTTC
TRBJ2-7	NA	13	TRBV11-2	NA	CASSLAGADEQYF	TGTGCCAGCAGCTTAGCGGGGGCGGACGAGCAGTACTTC
TRBJ2-3	NA	15	TRBV11-3	once	CASSLGSRGTDTQYF	TGTGCCAGCAGCTTAGGTTCTAGGGGCACAGATACGCAGTATTTT
TRBJ2-1	TRBD1	14	TRBV27	NA	CASSPGQGYNEQFF	TGTGCCAGCAGTCCGGGACAGGGCTACAATGAGCAGTTCTTC
TRBJ2-2	NA	13	TRBV11-2	NA	CASSLAGAGELFF	TGTGCCAGCAGCTTAGCAGGGGCCGGGGAGCTGTTTTTT
TRBJ2-5	TRBD2	15	TRBV7-9	NA	CASSLLAGGLETQYF	TGTGCCAGCAGCTTACTAGCGGGGGGCCTGGAGACCCAGTACTTC
TRBJ1-6	NA	14	TRBV4-1	once	CASSPGTADSPLHF	TGCGCCAGCAGCCCCGGGACCGCAGATTCACCCCTCCACTTT
TRBJ1-1	TRBD1	14	TRBV10-3	once	CAIRPGGENTEAFF	TGTGCCATCAGACCAGGGGGCGAGAACACTGAAGCTTTCTTT
TRBJ2-5	NA	12	TRBV12-5	NA	CASGRELETQYF	TGTGCTAGTGGCAGGGAGTTGGAGACCCAGTACTTC
TRBJ2-7	TRBD2	15	TRBV27	NA	CASGGLAGGDYEQYF	TGTGCCAGCGGGGGACTAGCGGGAGGGGACTACGAGCAGTACTTC
TRBJ2-1	TRBD1	14	TRBV6-4	NA	CASSDGQGGGEQFF	TGTGCCAGCAGTGACGGACAGGGCGGTGGTGAGCAGTTCTTC
TRBJ1-2	NA	15	TRBV4-3	NA	CASSQDPGQPYGYTF	TGCGCCAGCAGCCAAGACCCCGGACAGCCCTATGGCTACACCTTC
TRBJ2-1	NA	13	TRBV19	NA	CASSALDGNEQFF	TGTGCCAGTAGTGCACTAGACGGTAATGAGCAGTTCTTC
TRBJ1-3	NA	14	TRBV7-8	NA	CASSLSGSGNTIYF	TGTGCCAGCAGCTTATCAGGGTCTGGAAACACCATATATTTT
TRBJ2-1	NA	11	TRBV7-9	NA	CASSPSVEQFF	TGTGCCAGCAGTCCTAGCGTTGAGCAGTTCTTC
TRBJ1-3	TRBD1	15	TRBV19	few	CASSADRAGGNTIYF	TGTGCCAGTAGTGCCGACAGGGCCGGTGGAAACACCATATATTTT
TRBJ2-7	NA	13	TRBV7-9	NA	CASSPHSSYEQYF	TGTGCCAGCAGCCCACATAGCTCCTACGAGCAGTACTTC
TRBJ2-5	TRBD2	14	TRBV7-9	NA	CAGGLAGGQETQYF	TGTGCCGGGGGACTAGCGGGGGGTCAGGAGACCCAGTACTTC
TRBJ2-7	NA	14	TRBV5-8	NA	CASSFGLTPYEQYF	TGTGCCAGCAGCTTCGGCCTAACACCCTACGAGCAGTACTTC
TRBJ2-3	TRBD2	15	TRBV6-4	NA	CASSDSLGGTDTQYF	TGTGCCAGCAGTGACTCTCTGGGAGGGACAGATACGCAGTATTTT
TRBJ2-7	NA	14	TRBV6-5	NA	CASSYSRGSYEQYF	TGTGCCAGCAGTTACTCTAGGGGGTCATACGAGCAGTACTTC
TRBJ1-5	NA	15	TRBV7-6	NA	CASSLGGRDNQPQHF	TGTGCCAGCAGCTTAGGGGGGCGAGACAATCAGCCCCAGCATTTT
TRBJ2-4	TRBD1	16	TRBV11-2	NA	CASSLLQGLAKNIQYF	TGTGCCAGCAGCTTATTACAGGGGCTAGCCAAAAACATTCAGTACTTC
TRBJ2-3	NA	14	TRBV15	NA	CATSPWTSTDTQYF	TGTGCCACCAGCCCATGGACTAGCACAGATACGCAGTATTTT
TRBJ1-2	NA	14	TRBV7-9	NA	CASSFTGTSYGYTF	TGTGCCAGCAGCTTTACCGGGACATCCTATGGCTACACCTTC
TRBJ2-2	NA	14	TRBV5-6	NA	CASSLGHTTGELFF	TGTGCCAGCAGCTTGGGACATACCACCGGGGAGCTGTTTTTT
TRBJ1-2	NA	16	TRBV7-2	NA	CASSLARGRVNYGYTF	TGTGCCAGCAGCTTAGCGCGGGGGCGGGTTAACTATGGCTACACCTTC
TRBJ2-7	TRBD1	13	TRBV5-6	NA	CASSIGTAYEQYF	TGTGCCAGCAGCATCGGGACAGCCTACGAGCAGTACTTC
TRBJ1-5	NA	13	TRBV5-1	NA	CASSLSGKQPQHF	TGCGCCAGCAGCTTGTCGGGAAAGCAGCCCCAGCATTTT
TRBJ1-2	TRBD1	13	TRBV5-4	NA	CASSTDRAYGYTF	TGTGCCAGCAGCACGGACAGGGCCTATGGCTACACCTTC
TRBJ1-1	NA	12	TRBV29-1	NA	CSVAHMNTEAFF	TGCAGCGTTGCCCATATGAACACTGAAGCTTTCTTT
TRBJ1-2	TRBD1	12	TRBV6-5	NA	CASRDRRNGYTF	TGTGCCAGCAGGGACAGGAGGAATGGCTACACCTTC
TRBJ1-5	NA	14	TRBV28	NA	CASSYESYRQPQHF	TGTGCCAGCAGTTACGAGTCATACAGGCAGCCCCAGCATTTT
TRBJ2-3	TRBD2	17	TRBV25-1	NA	CASSEGTSGKSTDTQYF	TGTGCCAGCAGTGAGGGGACTAGCGGTAAAAGCACAGATACGCAGTATTTT
TRBJ1-4	TRBD1	15	TRBV18	NA	CASSLQGVANEKLFF	TGTGCCAGCTCACTTCAGGGGGTGGCTAATGAAAAACTGTTTTTT
TRBJ2-7	TRBD2	14	TRBV2	NA	CASRSSGGSYEQYF	TGTGCCAGCAGGAGTAGCGGGGGGTCCTACGAGCAGTACTTC
TRBJ1-3	NA	14	TRBV5-1	NA	CASSLDSSGNTIYF	TGCGCCAGCAGCTTGGACAGCTCTGGAAACACCATATATTTT
TRBJ2-7	TRBD1	14	TRBV9	NA	CASSDRDRGNEQYF	TGTGCCAGCAGCGACCGGGACAGGGGCAACGAGCAGTACTTC
TRBJ2-3	TRBD1	16	TRBV7-9	NA	CASSPRQGRGTDTQYF	TGTGCCAGCAGCCCGAGACAGGGGCGGGGCACAGATACGCAGTATTTT
TRBJ2-7	TRBD1	15	TRBV6-5	NA	CASSYAGTGSYEQYF	TGTGCCAGCAGTTACGCCGGGACAGGGTCCTACGAGCAGTACTTC
TRBJ1-1	TRBD1	12	TRBV10-3	NA	CAIQGADTEAFF	TGTGCCATCCAGGGGGCGGACACTGAAGCTTTCTTT
TRBJ2-3	TRBD2	15	TRBV2	NA	CASSEASGGADTQYF	TGTGCCAGCAGTGAAGCCAGCGGGGGGGCAGATACGCAGTATTTT
TRBJ2-1	TRBD2	16	TRBV10-3	NA	CAISESTAGGPWEQFF	TGTGCCATCAGTGAGTCTACAGCGGGAGGGCCGTGGGAGCAGTTCTTC
TRBJ2-5	NA	11	TRBV18	NA	CASSPDETQYF	TGTGCCAGCTCACCAGATGAGACCCAGTACTTC
TRBJ1-6	TRBD1	18	TRBV3-1/TRBV3-2	NA	CASSPRQGRSSYNSPLHF	TGTGCCAGCAGCCCTCGACAGGGGAGAAGCTCCTATAATTCACCCCTCCACTTT
TRBJ2-3	TRBD1	14	TRBV29-1	NA	CSVGDRGSTDTQYF	TGCAGCGTTGGAGACAGGGGGAGCACAGATACGCAGTATTTT